This note documents a single T cell receptor beta chain sequence. Its antigen is not known. These data are taken from a study of post-analysis software for immune sequencing data. Study results and limitations: Five TRBV segments, including TRBV5-6, TRBV5-1 and TRBV20-1, were more frequent in patients than controls. Significantly decreased normalized Chao1 diversity was recorded for multiple sclerosis patients relative to controls.

Germline CDR1 is MNHEY and CDR2 is SMNVEV (reference sequence). V was trimmed by 0 bases and J by 10 bases, leaving 16 bases between them. The CDR3 extends over 15 amino acids. Unique molecular identifiers were built into the TCR beta cDNA libraries. TCRdb re-analysed the PCR reads in MiXCR, keeping a single row per CDR3 protein. The sample has around 400,000 distinct CDR3 sequences; roughly 38% are singletons. The sequencing sample was made of blood. The chain is built from TRBV27 and TRBJ1-5, with D unclear. The clonotype was recovered from a girl aged 2 to 9 with multiple sclerosis. For the CDR3, the DNA is TGTGCCAGCAGTTTATCTGCGGCCGCGGTCGACCCCCAGCATTTT. Amino acid sequence: CASSLSAAAVDPQHF.